These T cell receptor beta chains were read from a single sample in a study of blood T cell repertoires in COVID-19. The protocol was immunoSEQ multiplex PCR, while the TCRdb copy is restricted to in-frame clones and leaves out a portion. The sample holds around 100,000 clones, approximately 91% seen once. Material for sequencing was peripheral blood. The receptors stem from a man in his fifties with active COVID-19. Each CDR3 is given with its conserved first and last residue. Fields, in order: clone size, J gene, V gene, D gene, CDR3 DNA, CDR3 protein. The D gene is left open where the match is weak. Only part of the rows carry a size: once, few, many, or a class if the clone is expanded.

. TRBJ2-5 TRBV19 . TGTGCCAGTAGTATAGGTCAGGGCAGGGAGACCCAGTACTTC CASSIGQGRETQYF
. TRBJ2-1 TRBV9 . TGTGCCAGCAGCGATCTACGGGGCAATGAGCAGTTCTTC CASSDLRGNEQFF
. TRBJ2-1 TRBV5-1 . TGCGCCAGCAGCTTGGGGCAGCCCGGGAATGAGCAGTTCTTC CASSLGQPGNEQFF
. TRBJ2-1 TRBV9 TRBD2 TGTGCCAGCAGCGTAGGGGCTAGCGGGAGTTCCTACAATGAGCAGTTCTTC CASSVGASGSSYNEQFF
. TRBJ1-5 TRBV7-8 . TGTGCCAGCAGCTTAGAACAGATTAGCAATCAGCCCCAGCATTTT CASSLEQISNQPQHF
. TRBJ2-7 TRBV5-4 TRBD1 TGTGCCAGCAGCGTAAGGGACAGGGTAGGCGAGCAGTACTTC CASSVRDRVGEQYF
. TRBJ2-1 TRBV11-3 TRBD1 TGTGCCAGCAGCCCACCGACAGGGAGCTCCTACAATGAGCAGTTCTTC CASSPPTGSSYNEQFF
once TRBJ2-2 TRBV18 . TGTGCCAGCTCACCCCTCGCAGGAGGCTTTAACACCGGGGAGCTGTTTTTT CASSPLAGGFNTGELFF
. TRBJ2-3 TRBV7-9 TRBD2 TGTGCCAGCAGCGGGGGACTAGCGGGGCTTGGCACAGATACGCAGTATTTT CASSGGLAGLGTDTQYF
. TRBJ1-1 TRBV30 . TGTGCCTGGAGCCTAGAAGAGAACACTGAAGCTTTCTTT CAWSLEENTEAFF
once TRBJ2-3 TRBV9 TRBD2 TGTGCCAGCAGCGTAGCGGGGGGGCGGGCAGATACGCAGTATTTT CASSVAGGRADTQYF
. TRBJ2-4 TRBV19 . TGTGCCAGTAGTATAGGTAGGGGCATTCAGTACTTC CASSIGRGIQYF
. TRBJ2-1 TRBV4-1 TRBD2 TGCGCCAGCAGCCAAGATGGGGGGGGATTCTCCTACAATGAGCAGTTCTTC CASSQDGGGFSYNEQFF
. TRBJ2-3 TRBV5-6 . TGTGCCAGCAGCCGCCGAGGAACAGATACGCAGTATTTT CASSRRGTDTQYF
few TRBJ2-1 TRBV6-5 TRBD2 TGTGCCAGCAGTTACCTTCCTAGCGGGACACGCAATGAGCAGTTCTTC CASSYLPSGTRNEQFF
. TRBJ1-5 TRBV4-1 TRBD1 TGCGCCAGCAGCACAAGACAGGGGAATCAGCCCCAGCATTTT CASSTRQGNQPQHF
. TRBJ2-3 TRBV7-2 . TGTGCCAGCAGCTTAGCTGGCCAATTAGATACGCAGTATTTT CASSLAGQLDTQYF
. TRBJ2-2 TRBV3-1/TRBV3-2 . TGTGCCAGCAGCCAAGATCCTGGGAGGGGGACCGGGGAGCTGTTTTTT CASSQDPGRGTGELFF
. TRBJ2-1 TRBV7-6 TRBD2 TGTGCCAGCAGCCGGGAGGTAGCGGGAGGGCCACGCAATGAGCAGTTCTTC CASSREVAGGPRNEQFF
. TRBJ2-1 TRBV29-1 . TGCAGCGTTGATCGCGGATACAATGAGCAGTTCTTC CSVDRGYNEQFF
. TRBJ2-1 TRBV10-1 . TGCGCCAGCAGTGATCAGGGAATCTCCTACAATGAGCAGTTCTTC CASSDQGISYNEQFF
. TRBJ2-1 TRBV6-2/TRBV6-3 TRBD2 TGTGCCAGCAGTTACCCGACTAGCGGGGGGGGTTACTACAATGAGCAGTTCTTC CASSYPTSGGGYYNEQFF
few TRBJ2-3 TRBV5-4 TRBD2 TGTGCCAGCAGCTCTCCGGGACTAGTGGTAGATACGCAGTATTTT CASSSPGLVVDTQYF
. TRBJ1-1 TRBV12-3/TRBV12-4 TRBD1 TGTGCCAGCGGACAGGGAACAGAAGCTTTCTTT CASGQGTEAFF
. TRBJ1-5 TRBV5-6 . TGTGCCAGCAGCTTTATGAGTAATCAGCCCCAGCATTTT CASSFMSNQPQHF
. TRBJ2-2 TRBV11-2 . TGTGCCAGCAGCTTTGGCGGGATCACCGGGGAGCTGTTTTTT CASSFGGITGELFF
. TRBJ1-2 TRBV5-1 . TGCGCCAGCAGCTTGGTTTCTGTAGCTAACTATGGCTACACCTTC CASSLVSVANYGYTF
. TRBJ1-5 TRBV7-9 . TGTGCCAGCAGCTTGCACTACAATCAGCCCCAGCATTTT CASSLHYNQPQHF
. TRBJ2-4 TRBV6-5 . TGTGCCAGCACCTCGGGACTAGCCAAAAACATTCAGTACTTC CASTSGLAKNIQYF
. TRBJ2-2 TRBV6-5 . TGTGCCAGCAGACTAGACTTCAACACCGGGGAGCTGTTTTTT CASRLDFNTGELFF
. TRBJ1-5 TRBV19 TRBD1 TGTGCCAGTAGTTGGGGGGACAGCCGCCAGCCCCAGCATTTT CASSWGDSRQPQHF
. TRBJ1-2 TRBV5-4 . TGTGCCAGCAGCTTTGACAGCAGCTATGGCTACACCTTC CASSFDSSYGYTF
. TRBJ1-2 TRBV2 . TGTGCCAGCAGTGAACGCAGGGGCGCAACTAACTATGGCTACACCTTC CASSERRGATNYGYTF
. TRBJ2-2 TRBV3-1/TRBV3-2 . TGTGCCAGCAGCCTCCAAGGGGGTTCCGGGGAGCTGTTTTTT CASSLQGGSGELFF
. TRBJ2-1 TRBV5-4 TRBD2 TGTGCCACCGGGACTAGCGGGAGATCGGGGTACAATGAGCAGTTCTTC CATGTSGRSGYNEQFF
few TRBJ2-5 TRBV4-2 TRBD2 TGTGCCAGCACCCGGGGGGTGGGACTAGGCGCGGGAGAGACCCAGTACTTC CASTRGVGLGAGETQYF
. TRBJ1-1 TRBV2 . TGTGCCAGCAGTGAAGTCTGGGGGCTTGCTTTCTTT CASSEVWGLAFF
. TRBJ2-4 TRBV19 . TGTGCCAGTAGTATAGGGGGCGGACAGAAACTAGCCAAAAACATTCAGTACTTC CASSIGGGQKLAKNIQYF
. TRBJ1-3 TRBV5-6 TRBD1 TGTGCCAGCAGCCCAAACAGGGGCGGTGGTGGAAACACCATATATTTT CASSPNRGGGGNTIYF
. TRBJ2-3 TRBV9 TRBD2 TGTGCCAGCAGCGAAGGTAGCGGACTAAAGGGAGGGACGCAGTATTTT CASSEGSGLKGGTQYF
. TRBJ2-1 TRBV6-5 . TGTGCCAGCAGTCTGGACAACTTGCGCAAGCAGTTCTTC CASSLDNLRKQFF
. TRBJ2-5 TRBV7-8 . TGTGCCAGCAGCTCCCTGGGTAGAGGGGAGACCCAGTACTTC CASSSLGRGETQYF
once TRBJ1-5 TRBV7-2 . TGTGCCAGCAACCCGAGGTCGGGGAGGGATCAGCCCCAGCATTTT CASNPRSGRDQPQHF
once TRBJ1-2 TRBV11-1 . TGTGCCAGCAGCCCCGAAGCTCGTTTCTATGGCTACACCTTC CASSPEARFYGYTF
. TRBJ1-1 TRBV2 . TGTGCCAGCAGTGGTAGCGCCTACACTGAAGCTTTCTTT CASSGSAYTEAFF
. TRBJ2-3 TRBV6-5 TRBD1 TGTGCCAGCCGCAGACAGGGGATTAGCACAGATACGCAGTATTTT CASRRQGISTDTQYF
. TRBJ2-1 TRBV5-1 . TGCGCCAGCAGCTTGCTCGTAGGGGCACTTTACAATGAGCAGTTCTTC CASSLLVGALYNEQFF
. TRBJ2-1 TRBV18 . TGTGCCAGCTCACCACTAGCGCAGGAGACCTACAATGAGCAGTTCTTC CASSPLAQETYNEQFF
. TRBJ2-1 TRBV11-3 TRBD2 TGTGCCAGCAGCTCACGGGCGGGAGCCCACAATGAGCAGTTCTTC CASSSRAGAHNEQFF
. TRBJ2-4 TRBV19 . TGTGCCAGTAGTCCCGTCAGGTCCCTGACCAAAAACATTCAGTACTTC CASSPVRSLTKNIQYF
. TRBJ2-1 TRBV7-9 TRBD2 TGTGCCAGCAGACGTAGCGGGGGCTTCTACAATGAGCAGTTCTTC CASRRSGGFYNEQFF